What follows are 24 T cell receptor beta chains derived from one specimen sequenced in a study of control samples from healthy donors and cancer patients. The method was immunoSEQ multiplex PCR; TCRdb's version includes in-frame clones alone and lacks a portion of them. The sample has tens of thousands of clones; 88% are singletons. The sequencing input was blood. These TCRs come from a woman aged 70-85 years in good health.

The rearrangement joins TRBV18 to TRBJ1-5; D uncertain. Between the trimmed V and J ends, which lost 0 bases and 3 bases, there was a span of 12 bases. The germline gives CDR1 KGHSH, CDR2 LQKENI. The CDR3 runs 16 residues. CDR3: CASSPPAAGANQPQHF. Written as DNA, the CDR3 is TGTGCCAGCTCACCACCGGCGGCGGGTGCCAATCAGCCCCAGCATTTT.

The chain is built from TRBV6-2 or TRBV6-3 and TRBJ2-3, with 7 bases aligning to TRBD2. V lost 2 bases to trimming and J lost 0 bases; unmatched junction nucleotides: 8. The germline V gene encodes CDR1 MNHEY and CDR2 SVGEGT. CDR3 length: 17 amino acids. Written as DNA, the CDR3 is TGTGCCAGCAGTTACGGGTTTCGGCGGGGGAGCACAGATACGCAGTATTTT. This encodes CASSYGFRRGSTDTQYF.

This chain joins TRBV9 and TRBJ2-1; D remains ambiguous. Germline V gives CDR1 SGDLS, CDR2 YYNGEE. Trimming removed 1 base from V and 6 bases from J, with 8 bases in between. The CDR3 contains 13 residues. In DNA form, the CDR3 reads TGTGCCAGCAGCGTACTAGAGGTCAATGAGCAGTTCTTC. Translating it yields CASSVLEVNEQFF.

This clone was counted a single time. The CDR3 sequence: CASSSYQETQYF. CDR3 DNA sequence: TGTGCCAGCAGCTCTTACCAAGAGACCCAGTACTTC. V and J are TRBV5-5 and TRBJ2-5, with no clear D. Germline CDR1 and CDR2: SGHKS and YYEKEE (reference sequence). Deletions cut 3 bases from V and 0 bases from J, with 3 bases between. The CDR3 spans 12 residues.

The count of this clone is one. The chain carries TRBV12-3 or TRBV12-4 and TRBJ1-2; no firm D call. V was cut by 5 bases and J by 4 bases, with 8 bases left in between. The CDR3 contains 12 residues. The CDR3 DNA reads TGTGCCAGCAGTCCTGGATCCTATGGCTACACCTTC. Translation gives CASSPGSYGYTF.

This clone was detected only once. The chain combines TRBV19 with TRBJ1-1; 7 bases agree with TRBD1. V shed 3 bases and J 5 bases; nucleotides not matched to a gene: 6. The CDR3 length is 14 residues. CDR1 and CDR2 (germline): LNHDA, SQIVND (reference sequence). The CDR3 DNA follows: TGTGCCAGTAGTATTAGGGGACAGAATACTGAAGCTTTCTTT. This sequence encodes CASSIRGQNTEAFF.

The rearrangement uses TRBV15 and TRBJ2-2; tentative D call: TRBD2 (5 bases). Trimming removed 1 base at V and 6 bases at J, with 6 bases between. This CDR3 contains 13 residues. Germline CDR1 and CDR2: LNHNV and YYDKDF (reference sequence). The CDR3 reads CATSRADSGELFF. The CDR3 DNA follows: TGTGCCACCAGCAGAGCGGACTCCGGGGAGCTGTTTTTT.

The chain carries TRBV18 and TRBJ1-1; a weak D match, TRBD1 (6 bases). From germline, CDR1 is KGHSH and CDR2 LQKENI. V lost 1 base and J 1 base, leaving 10 bases between the germline ends. CDR3 length equals 15 residues. The CDR3 loop reads CASSPLGGQNTEAFF. The CDR3 bases are TGTGCCAGCTCACCACTGGGGGGACAGAACACTGAAGCTTTCTTT.

This rearrangement joins TRBV5-5 to TRBJ2-1; D ambiguous. Trimming stripped 0 bases from V and 7 bases from J, with 5 bases between. Germline CDR1 reads SGHKS; CDR2 reads YYEKEE (reference sequence). The CDR3 runs 12 residues. CDR3 nucleotides: TGTGCCAGCAGCTTGGGTGGAAATGAGCAGTTCTTC. Its protein product is CASSLGGNEQFF.

The chain couples TRBV7-8 to TRBJ1-2, with 8 nucleotides matching TRBD1. The V gene end was trimmed by 1 base and the J gene end by 4 bases; junction bases not matched to a gene: 11. The CDR3 is 17 residues long. The V gene's germline CDR1 is SGHVS and CDR2 FQNEAQ. CDR3 in DNA: TGTGCCAGCAGCTTAGATGTAGGGACAGGAGTTTCCTATGGCTACACCTTC. This gives the protein CASSLDVGTGVSYGYTF.

The rearrangement joins TRBV18 to TRBJ1-1; D remains ambiguous. The germline V gene has CDR1 KGHSH and CDR2 LQKENI. The CDR3 covers 13 residues. The V and J ends lost 1 base and 3 bases respectively, with 6 bases between them. The CDR3 coding sequence is TGTGCCAGCTCACCACGCAGAGACACTGAAGCTTTCTTT. The encoded protein is CASSPRRDTEAFF.

The chain couples TRBV9 to TRBJ2-5, with D possibly being TRBD2 (5 bases). V shed 0 bases and J shed 2 bases, with 8 bases lying between them. This CDR3 is 14 amino acids long. CDR1 SGDLS and CDR2 YYNGEE come from the germline V gene. The DNA for the CDR3 is TGTGCCAGCAGCGTAGAGAGGGATCAAGAGACCCAGTACTTC. Protein sequence: CASSVERDQETQYF.

This chain connects TRBV18 to TRBJ1-1; weak D call: TRBD1 (5 bases). This CDR3 region has 14 residues. Trimming took off 3 bases at V and 4 bases at J, with 12 bases between the two ends. From germline, CDR1 is KGHSH and CDR2 LQKENI. CDR3: CASSPGGTPTEAFF. CDR3 in DNA: TGTGCCAGCTCACCGGGAGGGACCCCCACTGAAGCTTTCTTT.

DNA for the CDR3: TGTGCCAGCAGCCCTCTCCAGGGGGCTAATGAAAAACTGTTTTTT. It translates to CASSPLQGANEKLFF. This chain connects TRBV4-2 to TRBJ1-4, with 7 positions matching TRBD1. This CDR3 has 15 amino acids. The V segment lost 4 bases and the J segment 3 bases; nucleotides outside the gene matches: 5. In germline, CDR1 is LGHNA, CDR2 YNFKEQ.

The V and J genes are TRBV12-3 or TRBV12-4 and TRBJ2-7, with TRBD2 matching 9 bases. V shed 8 bases, J shed 4 bases, and the junction held 6 bases outside the gene matches. CDR3 length: 13 residues. The CDR3 DNA sequence: TGTGCCAGCGGTAGCGGGAGAGGGTACGAGCAGTACTTC. Residues: CASGSGRGYEQYF.

CDR3 region: CASSLFSSNEQFF. Here the CDR3 DNA reads TGCGCCAGCAGCTTATTTAGTAGCAATGAGCAGTTCTTC. The genes are TRBV5-1 and TRBJ2-1; D gene unclear. The germline V gene has CDR1 SGHRS and CDR2 YFSETQ. Deletions cut 2 bases from V and 6 bases from J, with 9 bases between. This CDR3 contains 13 residues.

This sequence joins TRBV7-2 and TRBJ1-2; unclear D gene. The CDR3 is made up of 14 amino acids. Between the trimmed V and J ends, which lost 4 bases and 1 base, there was a span of 10 bases. The germline gives CDR1 SGHTA, CDR2 FQGNSA. The CDR3 region has the DNA TGTGCCAGCAGCTATGACGGTGTTAACTATGGCTACACCTTC. It specifies CASSYDGVNYGYTF.

The V and J genes are TRBV4-1 and TRBJ2-1; 9 bases map to TRBD1. This CDR3 contains 16 residues. The J segment lost 7 bases and the V segment lost 5 bases, leaving 12 bases of the junction unmatched. Germline-derived CDR1 and CDR2 are MGHRA and YSYEKL. CDR3 nucleotides: TGCGCCAGCAGCGCGAATCCGGGACAGGGAGGAAATGAGCAGTTCTTC. Residues: CASSANPGQGGNEQFF.

The chain recombines TRBV19 with TRBJ2-1; unclear D gene. The V and J ends lost 4 bases and 5 bases respectively, with 9 bases between them. This CDR3 spans 13 amino acids. Germline V lookup: CDR1 LNHDA, CDR2 SQIVND (reference sequence). CDR3 in amino acids: CASSTGLNNEQFF. CDR3 coding DNA: TGTGCCAGTAGTACCGGGCTGAACAATGAGCAGTTCTTC.

CDR3 loop: CASSQLSGANTGELFF. The CDR3 DNA sequence: TGTGCCAGCAGCCAACTTAGCGGGGCTAACACCGGGGAGCTGTTTTTT. The chain recombines TRBV3-1 (or the pseudogene TRBV3-2) with TRBJ2-2, with 8 bases fitting TRBD2. The germline V gene has CDR1 LGHDT and CDR2 YNNKEL (reference sequence). There are 16 residues in the CDR3. The V gene end was trimmed by 2 bases and the J gene end by 2 bases; junction bases not matched to a gene: 4.

V is TRBV12-3 or TRBV12-4 and J is TRBJ1-2, with unresolved D. CDR3 length equals 13 residues. V lost 8 bases and J 3 bases, leaving 13 bases between the germline ends. DNA of the CDR3: TGTGCCAGCTGTTCTATTGGGGACTATGGCTACACCTTC. Translating gives CASCSIGDYGYTF.

This clone was seen once. This rearrangement joins TRBV29-1 to TRBJ2-5; TRBD2 matches 8 bases. Germline trimming cut 6 bases from V and 1 base from J; bases unmatched to any gene: 7. The CDR3 loop spans 14 amino acids. The germline V gene has CDR1 SQVTM and CDR2 ANQGSEA. The CDR3 nucleotides are TGCAGCGTCCCTTCGGGGGGGTCCCAAGAGACCCAGTACTTC. Its protein product is CSVPSGGSQETQYF.

The chain uses TRBV6-6 and TRBJ1-1, with D perhaps TRBD1 (5 bases). V gave up 4 bases and J gave up 0 bases, with 9 bases separating them. The CDR3 runs 14 residues. Per germline, CDR1 MNHNY and CDR2 SVGAGI (reference sequence). DNA for the CDR3: TGTGCCAGCAGTTTAGGGGTTCTGAACACTGAAGCTTTCTTT. This gives the protein CASSLGVLNTEAFF.

The V gene is TRBV27, the J gene TRBJ2-3, with D maybe TRBD1 (5 bases). The CDR3 covers 14 residues. Germline V gene sequence: CDR1 MNHEY, CDR2 SMNVEV (reference sequence). Trimming took off 2 bases at V and 4 bases at J, with 10 bases between the two ends. CDR3: CASSLIRAPDTQYF. The DNA for the CDR3 is TGTGCCAGCAGTTTAATCAGGGCCCCAGATACGCAGTATTTT.